The T cell receptor (beta chain) under discussion was sequenced for a study of blood T cells in healthy people across ages. Study-wide findings and caveats: From one million sequenced T cells, diversity estimates were lower bounds.

Combining a sample-barcoded 5' primer with a J-beta primer mix, a second PCR ran for roughly 7 to 11 cycles. Each of the cDNA molecules was tagged by a template-switch adaptor with 12 random nucleotides. TCRdb recomputed calls from the 5' RACE reads with MiXCR, one row per CDR3 protein. The sample yields 730,000 or so distinct CDR3 sequences, about 43% seen once. As for this clonotype: The target antigen is unknown.

The authors extracted at least 5.5 micrograms of total RNA per sample. The sequenced sample was blood. The receptor was derived from an elderly man in good health.

In DNA, the CDR3 is TGCGCCAGCAGCTTGTGGGGCAGAAGTTCGCAAGAGACCCAGTACTTC. It specifies CASSLWGRSSQETQYF. The gene calls are TRBV5-1 and TRBJ2-5; weak D call: TRBD1 (5 bases). Trimming removed 1 base at V and 2 bases at J, with 15 bases between. The CDR3 loop spans 16 amino acids. From germline, CDR1 is SGHRS and CDR2 YFSETQ.